These 23 T cell receptor beta chains share one sample of origin, sequenced in a study of graft-versus-host responses after intestinal transplantation. Measured with immunoSEQ multiplex PCR; TCRdb has only the in-frame clones, and not every one. The sample contains tens of thousands of clones, over 85% of which appear only once. The sample was PBMCs, taken 16 days after intestinal transplant. The receptors were gathered from a human patient who received an intestinal transplant, so some T cells may come from the graft donor.

The rearrangement links TRBV7-2 to TRBJ1-1; 11 bases match TRBD1. Trimming took 5 bases from V and 8 from J; bases not matched to a gene: 10. Per the germline V gene, CDR1 is SGHTA and CDR2 is FQGNSA. The CDR3 length is 15 residues. This chain's CDR3 is CASSPLPGTGGEAFF. In DNA form, the CDR3 reads TGTGCCAGCAGCCCTCTACCCGGGACAGGGGGAGAAGCTTTCTTT.

V is TRBV7-2 and J is TRBJ2-3; 8 positions match TRBD2. The germline gives CDR1 SGHTA, CDR2 FQGNSA. V dropped 5 bases and J dropped 3; count of bases not matched to a gene: 7. The CDR3 consists of 15 residues. This CDR3 is CASSPAGESTDTQYF. DNA for the CDR3: TGTGCCAGCAGCCCAGCGGGAGAGTCGACAGATACGCAGTATTTT. Full variable domain (rest looked up from reference TRBV7-2 and TRBJ2-3): GAGVSQSPSNKVTEKGKDVELRCDPISGHTALYWYRQSLGQGLEFLIYFQGNSAPDKSGLPSDRFSAERTGGSVSTLTIQRTQQEDSAVYLCASSPAGESTDTQYFGPGTRLTVL.

The CDR3 DNA is TGTGCCAGCAGCCCTCAAGGGCAGCTCCCGTCCCAGCATTTT. Protein: CASSPQGQLPSQHF. This chain links TRBV6-6 with TRBJ1-5; D gene uncertain. Germline lookup yields CDR1 MNHNY and CDR2 SVGAGI (reference sequence). The CDR3 spans 14 residues. V shed 6 bases and J shed 11 bases, with 20 bases lying between them.

The chain employs TRBV7-9 and TRBJ2-7; D gene uncertain. V was cut by 1 base and J by 7 bases, with 8 bases left in between. There are 12 residues in the CDR3. CDR1 SEHNR and CDR2 FQNEAQ come from the germline V gene (reference sequence). The chain's CDR3 is CASSLGPKEQYF. CDR3 sequence (DNA): TGTGCCAGCAGCTTAGGGCCAAAGGAGCAGTACTTC.

This clone was observed once. This chain links TRBV30 with TRBJ1-4, with a weak D call TRBD1 (5 bases). The CDR3 totals 13 residues. CDR1 and CDR2 (germline): GTSNPN, SVGIG (reference sequence). V was shortened by 2 bases and J by 7 bases, with 11 bases between the two germline ends. The CDR3 reads CAWSRTQLEKLFF. The CDR3 nucleotides are TGTGCCTGGAGTAGGACACAGCTTGAAAAACTGTTTTTT.

This clone occurred once. This chain joins TRBV13 and TRBJ1-4; TRBD1 aligns across 8 bases. The germline CDR1 and CDR2 sequences are PRHDT and FYEKMQ (reference sequence). V lost 5 bases to trimming and J lost 7 bases; unmatched junction nucleotides: 6. CDR3 length: 14 residues. The chain's CDR3 is CASSGGTGGEKLFF. The CDR3 DNA sequence: TGTGCCAGCAGCGGCGGGACAGGCGGTGAAAAACTGTTTTTT.

The chain joins TRBV10-3 to TRBJ2-1; 7 bases map to TRBD2. Looked up from germline, CDR1 is ENHRY and CDR2 is SYGVKD. The length of the CDR3 is 14 residues. V shed 4 bases and J 0 bases; nucleotides not matched to a gene: 0. The CDR3 protein is CAISGGSSYNEQFF. The CDR3 DNA reads TGTGCCATCAGTGGCGGGAGCTCCTACAATGAGCAGTTCTTC.

The rearrangement links TRBV7-2 to TRBJ2-1; TRBD1 agrees at 9 bases. Unmatched junction bases numbered 2, after V lost 8 bases and J lost 0 bases. In germline, CDR1 is SGHTA, CDR2 FQGNSA. This CDR3 contains 14 residues. The CDR3 DNA is TGTGCCAGCCGACAGGGGGGCTCCTACAATGAGCAGTTCTTC. Its protein product is CASRQGGSYNEQFF.

The CDR3: CASSMTSYSNQPQHF. The DNA for the CDR3 is TGTGCCAGTAGTATGACAAGTTATAGCAATCAGCCCCAGCATTTT. The chain combines TRBV19 with TRBJ1-5, with unresolved D. The germline V gene has CDR1 LNHDA and CDR2 SQIVND (reference sequence). Trimming took off 3 bases at V and 0 bases at J, with 9 bases between the two ends. The CDR3 is 15 amino acids.

This clone was picked up one time. This chain joins TRBV28 and TRBJ2-1; 8 bases are a match to TRBD2. After removal of 6 bases from V and 4 bases from J, the junction contained 8 bases not matched to a gene. The germline CDR1 and CDR2 sequences are MDHEN and SYDVKM. The CDR3 consists of 15 residues. This chain's CDR3 is CASRTRGLGYNEQFF. The CDR3 DNA reads TGTGCCAGCAGGACCCGGGGACTAGGGTACAATGAGCAGTTCTTC.

CDR3 nucleotide sequence: TGTGCCAGCAGTCTGGACTGGGCGAACACCGGGGAGCTGTTTTTT. Translated: CASSLDWANTGELFF. The J gene is TRBJ2-2, the V gene TRBV28; possibly TRBD2 for D (5 bases). V lost 5 bases, J lost 0 bases, and 10 bases lay in between. This CDR3 is built from 15 residues. Germline-derived CDR1 and CDR2 are MDHEN and SYDVKM.

The V gene is TRBV27, the J gene TRBJ1-1; 7 bases agree with TRBD1. V gave up 5 bases and J gave up 1 base; unmatched junction bases: 13. The length of the CDR3 is 17 residues. Germline V gene sequence: CDR1 MNHEY, CDR2 SMNVEV (reference sequence). The DNA of the CDR3 is TGTGCCAGCAGTACCGGACAGGTGGTCGGGAGGAACACTGAAGCTTTCTTT. It yields the protein CASSTGQVVGRNTEAFF.

V gene TRBV13 combines with J gene TRBJ2-1; 11 bases line up with TRBD1. This CDR3 comprises 16 residues. From germline, CDR1 is PRHDT and CDR2 FYEKMQ (reference sequence). V was clipped by 5 bases and J by 8 bases; unmatched bases: 11. The CDR3 spells CASSPHRDRGGDEQFF. CDR3 coding DNA: TGTGCCAGCAGCCCGCACAGGGACAGGGGGGGGGATGAGCAGTTCTTC.

The chain is built from TRBV7-9 and TRBJ1-2; TRBD1 matches 7 bases. Germline V gives CDR1 SEHNR, CDR2 FQNEAQ (reference sequence). V was pared by 6 bases and J by 8 bases, with 9 bases of the junction left unmatched. The CDR3 is made up of 13 amino acids. The CDR3 sequence: CASRGDREGGYTF. In DNA form, the CDR3 reads TGTGCCAGCAGAGGAGACAGGGAAGGCGGCTACACCTTC.

This chain joins TRBV28 and TRBJ2-5; 8 positions match TRBD2. The J call may not be correct, given that the DNA end is closer to TRBJ2-7. From germline, CDR1 is MDHEN and CDR2 SYDVKM. There are 17 residues in the CDR3. CDR3: CASSARGGESHLYEQYF. In DNA form, the CDR3 reads TGTGCCAGCAGCGCCCGGGGGGGGGAGTCCCATCTCTACGAGCAGTACTTC.

V gene TRBV4-1 combines with J gene TRBJ2-3; 11 bases agree with TRBD2. Germline V gives CDR1 MGHRA, CDR2 YSYEKL. V lost 4 bases and J lost 2; bases outside the gene matches: 17. CDR3 length: 20 residues. The CDR3 DNA reads as TGCGCCAGCAGCCTTCAACTAGCGGGAGAGGGGGTGGGGGACACAGATACGCAGTATTTT. This encodes CASSLQLAGEGVGDTDTQYF.

V and J are TRBV9 and TRBJ1-3; no firm D call. The germline gives CDR1 SGDLS, CDR2 YYNGEE. The ends were cut back, 6 bases at V and 3 bases at J, with 13 bases in the middle. The CDR3 spans 14 residues. CDR3 protein: CASTPVSNGNTIYF. For the CDR3, the DNA is TGTGCCAGCACCCCCGTCTCGAATGGAAACACCATATATTTT. Looking up the rest from reference TRBV9 and TRBJ1-3 gives the full variable domain: DSGVTQTPKHLITATGQRVTLRCSPRSGDLSVYWYQQSLDQGLQFLIQYYNGEERAKGNILERFSAQQFPDLHSELNLSSLELGDSALYFCASTPVSNGNTIYFGEGSWLTVV.

This sequence joins TRBV27 and TRBJ2-3; the D gene could be TRBD1 or TRBD2 (6 bases each). The CDR3 runs 14 residues. CDR1 and CDR2 (germline): MNHEY, SMNVEV (reference sequence). The V end lost 2 bases, the J end lost 4 bases, and 10 bases lay between the germline ends. The CDR3 bases are TGTGCCAGCAGTTTACCGGGGGCGGCAGATACGCAGTATTTT. Translated, it gives CASSLPGAADTQYF.

This rearrangement joins TRBV13 to TRBJ1-3; weak D call: TRBD1 (5 bases). CDR3 length: 16 residues. Trimming pared 4 bases from V and 0 bases from J, leaving 13 bases between. Germline V CDR1 and CDR2: PRHDT, FYEKMQ (reference sequence). CDR3 in DNA: TGTGCCAGCAGCTCGATTTTGACAGACTCTGGAAACACCATATATTTT. Its translation is CASSSILTDSGNTIYF.

The chain carries TRBV5-1 and TRBJ2-1; 8 nucleotides match TRBD1. CDR1 is SGHRS, CDR2 YFSETQ, per germline. The junction had 7 bases not matched to a gene; V was cut back by 4 bases and J by 4 bases. CDR3 length equals 15 residues. The CDR3 nucleotides are TGCGCCAGCAGCCTGGACAGGGTGTCTTACAATGAGCAGTTCTTC. Translation: CASSLDRVSYNEQFF. The whole variable domain, filled in from reference TRBV5-1 and TRBJ2-1, reads KAGVTQTPRYLIKTRGQQVTLSCSPISGHRSVSWYQQTPGQGLQFLFEYFSETQRNKGNFPGRFSGRQFSNSRSEMNVSTLELGDSALYLCASSLDRVSYNEQFFGPGTRLTVL.

The V and J genes are TRBV27 and TRBJ2-1; D is tentatively TRBD1 or TRBD2 (5 bases each). V lost 6 bases, J lost 0 bases, and 9 bases lay in between. Germline-derived CDR1 and CDR2 are MNHEY and SMNVEV (reference sequence). CDR3 length equals 14 residues. CDR3 coding DNA: TGTGCCAGCAGCCGGGGCACCTCCTACAATGAGCAGTTCTTC. Amino acids: CASSRGTSYNEQFF.

The V call is TRBV28, the J call TRBJ2-1; D remains unclear. The CDR3 has 16 residues. Per germline, CDR1 MDHEN and CDR2 SYDVKM. Trimming took 5 bases from V and 0 from J, leaving 14 bases between them. The CDR3 coding sequence is TGTGCCAGCAGTGTAAGTAAATGGAGCTCCTACAATGAGCAGTTCTTC. Translated, it gives CASSVSKWSSYNEQFF.

The rearrangement links TRBV9 to TRBJ2-7; the match to TRBD2 covers 7 bases. The CDR3 extends over 13 amino acids. The J segment lost 6 bases and the V segment lost 0 bases, leaving 3 bases of the junction unmatched. The germline gives CDR1 SGDLS, CDR2 YYNGEE. The CDR3 coding sequence is TGTGCCAGCAGCGTAGGAGGGAGGGGCGAGCAGTACTTC. This encodes CASSVGGRGEQYF.